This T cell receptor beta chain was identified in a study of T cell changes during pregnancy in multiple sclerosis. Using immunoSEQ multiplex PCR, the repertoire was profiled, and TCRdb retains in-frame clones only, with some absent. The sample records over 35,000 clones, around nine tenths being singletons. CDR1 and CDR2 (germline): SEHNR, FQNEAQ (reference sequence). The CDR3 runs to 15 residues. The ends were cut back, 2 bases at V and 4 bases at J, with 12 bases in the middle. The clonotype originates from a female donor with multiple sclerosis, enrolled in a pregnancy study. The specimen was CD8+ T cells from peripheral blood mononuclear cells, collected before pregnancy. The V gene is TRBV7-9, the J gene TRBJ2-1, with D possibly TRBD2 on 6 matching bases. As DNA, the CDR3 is TGTGCCAGCAGCTTAAGTGCGGGACGATACAATGAGCAGTTCTTC. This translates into CASSLSAGRYNEQFF. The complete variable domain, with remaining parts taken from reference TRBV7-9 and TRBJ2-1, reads DTGVSQNPRHKITKRGQNVTFRCDPISEHNRLYWYRQTLGQGPEFLTYFQNEAQLEKSRLLSDRFSAERPKGSFSTLEIQRTEQGDSAMYLCASSLSAGRYNEQFFGPGTRLTVL.